This T cell receptor beta chain originates from a study of cytomegalovirus exposure and HLA in healthy donors. Whole-study context: Among about 179 million T cells, an earlier analysis found approximately 110 million unique TCR beta sequences.

Primers included in the PCR were 60 Vbeta and 13 Jbeta primers. Clones were sequenced by immunoSEQ multiplex PCR, and TCRdb holds only the in-frame ones, with some missing. Of about 95,000 clones listed, 65% to 90% are singletons. Study-wide findings and caveats: Upon later analysis, HLA-associated TCR beta chains proved more clonally expanded than other, equally common chains. Specific recognition of CMV antigens was confirmed in vitro for a few chains (all CMV-associated).

Trimming pared 6 bases from V and 3 bases from J, leaving 11 bases between. This CDR3 has 13 amino acids. Germline V CDR1 and CDR2: MDHEN, SYDVKM. On this clone: Its antigen is not known.

This receptor was obtained from an older woman in good health and CMV-seropositive. The chain couples TRBV28 to TRBJ1-2; D ambiguous. Sequencing was done on a sample of PBMCs. DNA of the CDR3: TGTGCCAGCAGCGTCCCAACTTACTATGGCTACACCTTC. This gives the protein CASSVPTYYGYTF.